This T cell receptor (beta chain) derives from a study of blood T cells in healthy people across ages. Overall study: Capture by template switching was about one barcoded beta molecule per two T cells. Study-level findings and limits: Naive T cell percentage showed a strong correlation with the diversity of TCR beta.

With 2 bases removed from V and 6 bases from J, the gap between germline ends came to 13 bases. This CDR3 is built from 13 residues. Germline CDR1 and CDR2: DFQATT and SNEGSKA (reference sequence). This clonotype was observed once. Antigen: not known. A J-beta primer mix and a sample-barcoded 5' primer were used in a second PCR of about 7 to 12 cycles. Unique molecular identifiers of 12 random nucleotides labeled each cDNA. TCRdb reanalysed the 5' RACE reads using MiXCR and keeps one entry per CDR3 protein. The sample contains approximately 1.5 million distinct CDR3 sequences, about 31% of which appear only once.

Specimen: blood. This receptor was obtained from a woman aged 30 to 39 in good health. V is TRBV20-1 and J is TRBJ1-1, with a weak D call TRBD1 (5 bases). DNA of the CDR3: TGCAGTGCTAGAAGCCGGTCGGGGGCTGAAGCTTTCTTT. Protein sequence: CSARSRSGAEAFF.